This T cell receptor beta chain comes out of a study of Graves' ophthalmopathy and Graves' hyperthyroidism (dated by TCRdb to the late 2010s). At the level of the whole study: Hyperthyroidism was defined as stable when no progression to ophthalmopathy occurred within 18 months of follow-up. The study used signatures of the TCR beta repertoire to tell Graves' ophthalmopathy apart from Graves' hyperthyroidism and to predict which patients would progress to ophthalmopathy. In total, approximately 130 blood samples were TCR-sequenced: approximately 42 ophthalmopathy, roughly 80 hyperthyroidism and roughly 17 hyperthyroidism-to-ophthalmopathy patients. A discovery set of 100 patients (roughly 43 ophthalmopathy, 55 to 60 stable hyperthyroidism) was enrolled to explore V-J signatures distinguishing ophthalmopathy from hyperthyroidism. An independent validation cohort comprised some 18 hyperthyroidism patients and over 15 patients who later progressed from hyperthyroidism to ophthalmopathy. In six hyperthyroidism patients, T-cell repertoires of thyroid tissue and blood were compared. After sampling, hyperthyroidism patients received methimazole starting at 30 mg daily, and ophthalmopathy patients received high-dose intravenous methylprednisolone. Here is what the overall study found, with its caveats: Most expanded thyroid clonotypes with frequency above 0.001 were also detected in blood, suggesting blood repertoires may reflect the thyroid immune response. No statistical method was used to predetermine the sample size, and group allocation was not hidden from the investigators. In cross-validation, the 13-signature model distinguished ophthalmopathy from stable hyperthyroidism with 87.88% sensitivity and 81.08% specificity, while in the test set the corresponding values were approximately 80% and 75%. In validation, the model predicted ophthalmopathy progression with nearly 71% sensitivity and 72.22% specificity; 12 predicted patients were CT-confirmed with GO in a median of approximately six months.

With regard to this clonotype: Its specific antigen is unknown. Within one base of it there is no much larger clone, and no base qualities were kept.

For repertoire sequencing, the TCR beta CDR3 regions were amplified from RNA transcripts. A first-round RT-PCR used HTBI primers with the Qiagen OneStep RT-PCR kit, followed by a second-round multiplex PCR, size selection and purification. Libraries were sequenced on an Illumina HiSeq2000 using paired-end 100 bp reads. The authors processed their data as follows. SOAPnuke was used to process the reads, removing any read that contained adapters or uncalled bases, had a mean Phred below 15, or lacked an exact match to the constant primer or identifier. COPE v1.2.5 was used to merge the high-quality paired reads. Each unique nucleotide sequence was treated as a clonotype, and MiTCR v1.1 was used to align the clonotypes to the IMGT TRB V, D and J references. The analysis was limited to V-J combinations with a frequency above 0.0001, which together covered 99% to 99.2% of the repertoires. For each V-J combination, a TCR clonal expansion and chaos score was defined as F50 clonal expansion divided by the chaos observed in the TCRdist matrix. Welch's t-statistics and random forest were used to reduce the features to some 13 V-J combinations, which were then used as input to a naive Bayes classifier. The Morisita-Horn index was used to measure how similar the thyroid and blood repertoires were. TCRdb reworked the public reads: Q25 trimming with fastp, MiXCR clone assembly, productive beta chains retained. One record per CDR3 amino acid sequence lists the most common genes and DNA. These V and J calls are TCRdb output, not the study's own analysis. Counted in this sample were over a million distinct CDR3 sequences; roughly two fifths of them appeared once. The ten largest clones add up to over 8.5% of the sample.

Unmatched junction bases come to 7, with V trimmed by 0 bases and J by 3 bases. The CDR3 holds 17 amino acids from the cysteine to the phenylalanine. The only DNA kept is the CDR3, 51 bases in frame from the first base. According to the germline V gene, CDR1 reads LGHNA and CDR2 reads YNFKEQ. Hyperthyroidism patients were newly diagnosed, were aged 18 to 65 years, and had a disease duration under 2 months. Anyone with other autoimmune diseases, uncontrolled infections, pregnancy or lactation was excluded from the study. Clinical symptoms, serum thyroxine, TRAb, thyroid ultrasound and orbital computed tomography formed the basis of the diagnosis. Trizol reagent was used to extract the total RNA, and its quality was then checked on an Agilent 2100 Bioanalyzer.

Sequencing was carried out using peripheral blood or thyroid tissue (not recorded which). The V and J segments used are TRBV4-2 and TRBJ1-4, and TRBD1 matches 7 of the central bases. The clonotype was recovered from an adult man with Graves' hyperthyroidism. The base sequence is TGTGCCAGCAGCCAAGATAGAAGGGGGCCTGCTAATGAAAAACTGTTTTTT. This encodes CASSQDRRGPANEKLFF.